The rows below give T cell receptor beta chains drawn from one sample of a study of long-term antiretroviral therapy in people with HIV. Profiling relied on immunoSEQ multiplex PCR, and the TCRdb table lists in-frame clones only, not all of them. The table shows 34,000 or so clones, with almost 85% occurring only once. Here the sequenced sample was unsorted PBMCs, taken approximately 3.3 years after starting antiretroviral therapy. All receptors come from a man younger than 35 with HIV. CDR3s include the opening cysteine and the closing phenylalanine or tryptophan. A D gene is named only where the DNA matches it firmly. The size of a clone is reported for some rows only, either as once, few or many, or as a class for expanded clones.

V gene: TRBV6-5
clone size: .
CDR3 length: 15
J gene: TRBJ2-4
D gene: .
CDR3 protein: CASSYKYRRGDIQYF
CDR3 DNA: TGTGCCAGCAGTTACAAGTACCGGAGGGGGGACATTCAGTACTTC

V gene: TRBV4-3
clone size: .
CDR3 length: 15
J gene: TRBJ2-7
D gene: TRBD1
CDR3 protein: CASSQVGQGGHEQYF
CDR3 DNA: TGCGCCAGCAGCCAAGTAGGACAGGGGGGTCACGAGCAGTACTTC

V gene: TRBV6-5
clone size: few
CDR3 length: 16
J gene: TRBJ2-2
D gene: .
CDR3 protein: CASSFVGGQRAGELFF
CDR3 DNA: TGTGCCAGCAGTTTTGTCGGGGGCCAGCGGGCCGGGGAGCTGTTTTTT

V gene: TRBV25-1
clone size: few
CDR3 length: 11
J gene: TRBJ1-2
D gene: .
CDR3 protein: CASSYPDGYTF
CDR3 DNA: TGTGCCAGCAGTTATCCGGATGGCTACACCTTC

V gene: TRBV28
clone size: .
CDR3 length: 13
J gene: TRBJ1-5
D gene: .
CDR3 protein: CASSLGSHQPQHF
CDR3 DNA: TGTGCCAGCAGTCTCGGGAGCCATCAGCCCCAGCATTTT

V gene: TRBV20-1
clone size: .
CDR3 length: 10
J gene: TRBJ1-1
D gene: .
CDR3 protein: CSADRSEAFF
CDR3 DNA: TGCAGTGCCGACAGGTCTGAAGCTTTCTTT

V gene: TRBV28
clone size: .
CDR3 length: 18
J gene: TRBJ2-7
D gene: TRBD2
CDR3 protein: CASSYRLAGGQQSYEQYF
CDR3 DNA: TGTGCCAGCAGTTATAGACTAGCGGGAGGCCAACAAAGCTACGAGCAGTACTTC

V gene: TRBV27
clone size: .
CDR3 length: 15
J gene: TRBJ2-7
D gene: TRBD2
CDR3 protein: CASRGGAGAAYEQYF
CDR3 DNA: TGTGCCAGCAGGGGGGGAGCGGGGGCGGCCTACGAGCAGTACTTC

V gene: TRBV10-3
clone size: .
CDR3 length: 14
J gene: TRBJ2-3
D gene: TRBD2
CDR3 protein: CAITSGASTDTQYF
CDR3 DNA: TGTGCCATTACTAGCGGGGCTAGCACAGATACGCAGTATTTT

V gene: TRBV27
clone size: .
CDR3 length: 15
J gene: TRBJ2-1
D gene: .
CDR3 protein: CASSLKRALYNEQFF
CDR3 DNA: TGTGCCAGCAGTCTCAAGCGGGCTCTCTACAATGAGCAGTTCTTC

V gene: TRBV7-9
clone size: .
CDR3 length: 15
J gene: TRBJ2-5
D gene: TRBD2
CDR3 protein: CASSLRRGDQETQYF
CDR3 DNA: TGTGCCAGCAGCTTACGGCGGGGGGACCAAGAGACCCAGTACTTC